One and the same sample provided the 26 T cell receptor beta chains below, sequenced in a study of control samples from healthy donors and cancer patients. Assay: immunoSEQ multiplex PCR; the TCRdb copy retains only in-frame clones and omits some. The data contain about 54,000 clones, roughly 96% of them singletons. The sample was blood. These receptor sequences come from a woman younger than 45 in good health.

This clone was seen just once. The chain carries TRBV24-1 and TRBJ1-6; TRBD1 matches 9 bases. This CDR3 comprises 16 residues. With 4 bases clipped from V and 9 bases from J, the junction kept 9 bases outside the gene matches. CDR1 and CDR2 (germline): KGHDR, SFDVKD. This CDR3 reads CATSDIGQGFASPLHF. CDR3 DNA sequence: TGTGCCACCAGTGACATCGGACAGGGGTTCGCTTCACCCCTCCACTTT.

The chain combines TRBV6-1 with TRBJ2-4; D uncertain. V was cut by 2 bases and J by 2 bases, with 25 bases left in between. The CDR3 loop spans 20 amino acids. CDR1 is MNHNS and CDR2 is SASEGT in the germline V gene. CDR3 loop: CASSEWISPRSLGSKNIQYF. As DNA, the CDR3 is TGTGCCAGCAGTGAATGGATCAGCCCCCGGTCCCTGGGTTCCAAAAACATTCAGTACTTC.

The rearrangement uses TRBV4-1 and TRBJ1-2; perhaps TRBD1 as D (6 bases). V was cut by 3 bases and J by 5 bases, with 13 bases left in between. Germline V CDR1 and CDR2: MGHRA, YSYEKL. The CDR3 runs 14 residues. The CDR3 DNA sequence: TGCGCCAGCAGCCAGGGGCGGGGGGCTTATGGCTACACCTTC. It codes for CASSQGRGAYGYTF.

The rearrangement joins TRBV6-1 to TRBJ2-1; 10 nucleotides agree with TRBD2. The V gene's germline CDR1 is MNHNS and CDR2 SASEGT. Trimming removed 1 base from V and 6 bases from J; junction bases left unmatched: 3. This CDR3 region has 15 residues. The CDR3 loop reads CASSEEASGSNEQFF. The DNA of the CDR3 is TGTGCCAGCAGTGAAGAGGCTAGCGGGAGCAATGAGCAGTTCTTC.

Comment on this clone: Other DNA sequences in the same sample also yield this CDR3. CDR3 protein: CATSRDLLGGGPGLAGNTGELFF. The CDR3 DNA is TGTGCCACCAGCAGAGATCTCTTGGGTGGGGGGCCGGGACTAGCGGGGAACACCGGGGAGCTGTTTTTT. This rearrangement joins TRBV15 to TRBJ2-2, with 12 bases that match TRBD2. The CDR3 sequence is 23 residues long. Germline-derived CDR1 and CDR2 are LNHNV and YYDKDF (reference sequence). V lost 0 bases, J lost 1 base, and 18 bases stayed unmatched.

The CDR3 coding sequence is TGTGCCAGCAGTTACTGGGGGACAGGGGAAGAGACCCAGTACTTC. Translation: CASSYWGTGEETQYF. This sequence joins TRBV6-5 and TRBJ2-5; TRBD1 agrees at 10 bases. Germline trimming cut 1 base from V and 3 bases from J; bases unmatched to any gene: 2. Per the germline V gene, CDR1 is MNHEY and CDR2 is SVGAGI. This CDR3 is built from 15 residues.

The genes are TRBV27 and TRBJ2-7, with 7 bases aligning to TRBD1. The germline CDR1 and CDR2 sequences are MNHEY and SMNVEV (reference sequence). Trimming cost V 8 bases and J 7 bases; bases outside gene matches: 11. The CDR3 spans 13 residues. The CDR3 sequence is CASRRQGPGEQYF. In nucleotides, the CDR3 is TGTGCCAGCCGCAGACAGGGACCGGGAGAGCAGTACTTC.

This clone was picked up one time. As DNA, the CDR3 is TGTGCCAGCAGCTTAACGCTAGTTGGGGACACCGGGGAGCTGTTTTTT. Its translation is CASSLTLVGDTGELFF. The genes are TRBV7-2 and TRBJ2-2; D not resolved. The CDR3 totals 16 residues. Germline CDR1 is SGHTA and CDR2 is FQGNSA. Between the trimmed V and J ends, which lost 2 bases and 3 bases, there was a span of 13 bases.

The rearrangement links TRBV18 to TRBJ1-4; 12 bases are shared with TRBD1. The CDR3 sequence is 19 residues long. V lost 1 base and J lost 0; bases outside the gene matches: 6. Per the germline V gene, CDR1 is KGHSH and CDR2 is LQKENI. The CDR3 DNA reads as TGTGCCAGCTCACCACGGGGACAGGGGGCGGTTGCAACTAATGAAAAACTGTTTTTT. Protein: CASSPRGQGAVATNEKLFF.

This clone was detected only once. V and J are TRBV14 and TRBJ2-3, with D perhaps being TRBD1 or TRBD2 (5 bases each). The CDR3 has 17 residues. V was cut by 2 bases and J by 2 bases, with 17 bases left in between. Germline CDR1 is SGHDN and CDR2 is FVKESK. CDR3 residues: CASSQLPGRGFTDTQYF. Here the CDR3 DNA reads TGTGCCAGCAGCCAACTACCGGGACGGGGATTCACAGATACGCAGTATTTT.

The gene calls are TRBV9 and TRBJ2-3, with TRBD1 matching over 11 bases. This CDR3 has 16 residues. After removal of 3 bases from V and 5 bases from J, the junction contained 8 bases not matched to a gene. Germline V CDR1 and CDR2: SGDLS, YYNGEE. In nucleotides, the CDR3 is TGTGCCAGCAGCGGCAACGCCGGGACAGGGGGAGATACGCAGTATTTT. Protein sequence: CASSGNAGTGGDTQYF.

The chain recombines TRBV10-3 with TRBJ2-2; D not resolved. The CDR3 totals 14 residues. Germline-derived CDR1 and CDR2 are ENHRY and SYGVKD. Trimming removed 6 bases from V and 3 bases from J, with 11 bases in between. The DNA of the CDR3 is TGTGCCATCAGCCCCGTTGGTGACACCGGGGAGCTGTTTTTT. Its translation: CAISPVGDTGELFF.

The CDR3 spells CASSLTGGYNEQFF. DNA for the CDR3: TGTGCCAGCAGTTTAACAGGGGGTTACAATGAGCAGTTCTTC. V and J are TRBV27 and TRBJ2-1; 8 bases match TRBD1. In germline, CDR1 is MNHEY, CDR2 SMNVEV (reference sequence). The CDR3 sequence is 14 residues long. The ends lost 2 bases at V and 4 bases at J; junction bases unmatched: 1.

This sequence joins TRBV6-1 and TRBJ1-1; no definite D call. Germline lookup yields CDR1 MNHNS and CDR2 SASEGT. V lost 0 bases to trimming and J lost 7 bases, with 9 bases between them. The CDR3 runs 13 residues. The CDR3 region has the DNA TGTGCCAGCAGTGAAGCAGCACCGTATGAAGCTTTCTTT. Translating gives CASSEAAPYEAFF.

V gene TRBV19 combines with J gene TRBJ1-5, with 8 nucleotides matching TRBD1. CDR3 length: 16 amino acids. Per the germline V gene, CDR1 is LNHDA and CDR2 is SQIVND (reference sequence). Trimming took 5 bases from V and 7 from J; bases not matched to a gene: 13. The CDR3 here is CASSALGQASRQPQHF. The CDR3 DNA is TGTGCCAGTAGTGCCCTGGGACAGGCTTCAAGGCAGCCCCAGCATTTT.

The chain recombines TRBV5-8 with TRBJ1-1; unclear D gene. Germline loops: CDR1 SGHTS, CDR2 YDEGEE. Trimming left V 1 base short and J 3 bases short, with 7 bases between. The CDR3 covers 13 residues. CDR3 in amino acids: CASSLQIYTEAFF. The CDR3 region has the DNA TGTGCCAGCAGCTTGCAGATATACACTGAAGCTTTCTTT.

The V call is TRBV20-1, the J call TRBJ2-2; TRBD2 is a possible D gene (5 bases). The V gene's germline CDR1 is DFQATT and CDR2 SNEGSKA (reference sequence). This CDR3 region has 14 residues. V lost 3 bases, J lost 7 bases, and 15 bases lay in between. CDR3 DNA sequence: TGCAGTGCTAGTGCGGGTCCGTCCGACGGGGAGCTGTTTTTT. Amino acid sequence: CSASAGPSDGELFF.

The V call is TRBV9, the J call TRBJ2-1; 15 nucleotides match TRBD2. The CDR3 runs to 19 residues. The J segment lost 2 bases and the V segment lost 3 bases, leaving 9 bases of the junction unmatched. Germline-derived CDR1 and CDR2 are SGDLS and YYNGEE. The DNA for the CDR3 is TGTGCCAGCAGCGCCCCACCGGGACTAGCGGGAGGAACCTACAATGAGCAGTTCTTC. Its translation: CASSAPPGLAGGTYNEQFF.

This CDR3 is CASSPQGVAKNIQYF. CDR3 in DNA: TGTGCCAGCAGCCCCCAGGGGGTAGCCAAAAACATTCAGTACTTC. This chain uses TRBV11-1 with TRBJ2-4; 7 bases map to TRBD1. The CDR3 is 15 amino acids. Trimming removed 5 bases from V and 0 bases from J; junction bases left unmatched: 4. Germline V CDR1 and CDR2: SGHAT, FQDESV (reference sequence).

This clone was recorded only once. The genes are TRBV7-2 and TRBJ1-2, with D possibly matching TRBD1 (6 bases). Trimming shortened V by 3 bases and J by 8 bases, and 16 bases separated the two germline ends. The CDR3 has 14 residues. CDR1 is SGHTA, CDR2 FQGNSA, per germline. The CDR3 region has the DNA TGTGCCAGCAGCTTGCGGACAGCCTCTAGGGGCTACACCTTC. Translated: CASSLRTASRGYTF.

The chain joins TRBV15 to TRBJ2-3, with D possibly matching TRBD2 (6 bases). The CDR3 extends over 16 amino acids. CDR1 LNHNV and CDR2 YYDKDF come from the germline V gene (reference sequence). V gave up 3 bases and J gave up 2 bases, with 15 bases separating them. The CDR3 sequence: CATSSEVADVTDTQYF. The CDR3 DNA follows: TGTGCCACCAGCAGTGAGGTAGCGGATGTCACAGATACGCAGTATTTT. Together with reference TRBV15 and TRBJ2-3, the CDR3 gives the full variable domain: DAMVIQNPRYQVTQFGKPVTLSCSQTLNHNVMYWYQQKSSQAPKLLFHYYDKDFNNEADTPDNFQSRRPNTSFCFLDIRSPGLGDTAMYLCATSSEVADVTDTQYFGPGTRLTVL.

The chain joins TRBV5-1 to TRBJ1-1; D gene ambiguous. With 1 base removed from V and 0 bases from J, the gap between germline ends came to 7 bases. CDR1 and CDR2 (germline): SGHRS, YFSETQ. The CDR3 sequence is 14 residues long. In nucleotides, the CDR3 is TGCGCCAGCAGCTTGAGCTCCTTGAACACTGAAGCTTTCTTT. Residues: CASSLSSLNTEAFF. Complete variable domain (other parts from reference TRBV5-1 and TRBJ1-1): KAGVTQTPRYLIKTRGQQVTLSCSPISGHRSVSWYQQTPGQGLQFLFEYFSETQRNKGNFPGRFSGRQFSNSRSEMNVSTLELGDSALYLCASSLSSLNTEAFFGQGTRLTVV.

V and J are TRBV27 and TRBJ1-1; possible D gene TRBD1, 6 bases. Trimming pared 5 bases from V and 5 bases from J, leaving 15 bases between. Germline-derived CDR1 and CDR2 are MNHEY and SMNVEV (reference sequence). CDR3 length equals 14 residues. CDR3 nucleotides: TGTGCCAGCAGTGCCCACAGGGAGGAAACTGAAGCTTTCTTT. Translation gives CASSAHREETEAFF.

J is TRBJ2-1 and V is TRBV6-6, with 11 bases fitting TRBD1. Germline CDR1 and CDR2: MNHNY and SVGAGI (reference sequence). Losses at the gene ends were 6 bases for V and 6 bases for J; bases not matched to a gene: 7. This CDR3 spans 15 amino acids. The CDR3 here is CASRPGTGGFNEQFF. In DNA, the CDR3 is TGTGCCAGCAGGCCCGGGACAGGGGGTTTCAATGAGCAGTTCTTC.

This chain uses TRBV12-3 or TRBV12-4 with TRBJ2-1; D not resolved. The CDR3 has 13 amino acids. V lost 4 bases and J 8 bases, leaving 12 bases between the germline ends. CDR3 amino acids: CASSYLRLDEQFF. The CDR3 nucleotides are TGTGCCAGCAGTTACCTCCGTCTTGATGAGCAGTTCTTC.

In DNA, the CDR3 is TGTGCCAGCAGTTTAGCAGGGGCCGGGACTGGAAACACCATATATTTT. It encodes CASSLAGAGTGNTIYF. V and J are TRBV6-5 and TRBJ1-3; tentative D call: TRBD1 (6 bases). V lost 4 bases, J lost 2 bases, and 15 bases lay in between. The CDR3 extends over 16 amino acids. Germline CDR1 reads MNHEY; CDR2 reads SVGAGI.